This T cell receptor beta chain was obtained from a study of T-cell reconstitution after alpha-beta-depleted transplantation in children. Study-wide findings and caveats: Newly made T cells mostly supplied T-cell counts and diversity one year after transplant.

This clonotype was seen a few times. What it recognizes is unknown. This CDR3 region has 14 residues. CDR1 is LGHDT and CDR2 is YNNKEL in the germline V gene (reference sequence). V shed 0 bases, J shed 12 bases, and the junction held 9 bases outside the gene matches. Library preparation (for TCRbeta) was performed with unique molecular identifiers. TCRdb reprocessed the PCR reads via MiXCR and lists one record per CDR3 protein. Here the sample spans some 87,000 distinct CDR3 sequences, 15% to 19% being singletons. This chain links TRBV3-1 with TRBJ2-7, with 9 positions matching TRBD1. The sample in question was PBMCs, mostly from graft donor cells, obtained 180 days after TCRalphabeta/CD19-depleted stem cell transplant. The TCR comes from a male patient between 2 and 15 years old who had a stem cell transplant for acute lymphoblastic leukemia, so the T cells may come from the graft donor. CDR3 DNA: TGTGCCAGCAGCCAAGATAGTGAAGGACAGGGGCCGTACTTC. Translated, it gives CASSQDSEGQGPYF.